This T cell receptor beta chain was sequenced in a study of blood T cell repertoires in COVID-19. Turning to the study itself: Donors in the United States, Italy and Spain gave samples during acute or convalescent COVID-19. The analysed material was cDNA or gDNA that came from T cells, B-cell-depleted T cells, or PBMCs.

Those enrolled in Seattle joined during active infection and were followed longitudinally afterward. Trimming stripped 8 bases from V and 6 bases from J, with 4 bases between. The CDR3 runs 10 residues. The V gene's germline CDR1 is MNHNY and CDR2 SVGAGI (reference sequence). In the source study's methods: Reference gene primer amplification gave nucleated cell count estimates. The data were produced by immunoSEQ multiplex PCR, yet TCRdb's version contains in-frame clones alone and is incomplete. The V and J calls and clone size are taken from that table; D and trimming were inferred from the DNA. The data contain some 300,000 clones, about 86% of them seen just once; the ten biggest clones take up under 15%.

Sequencing was carried out using peripheral blood. The gene calls are TRBV6-6 and TRBJ2-2; unclear D gene. The sequence was collected from a woman aged 70 to 79 with COVID-19, enrolled during active disease. CDR3 nucleotides: TGTGCCAGCGGAGCCGGGGAGCTGTTTTTT. It yields the protein CASGAGELFF.